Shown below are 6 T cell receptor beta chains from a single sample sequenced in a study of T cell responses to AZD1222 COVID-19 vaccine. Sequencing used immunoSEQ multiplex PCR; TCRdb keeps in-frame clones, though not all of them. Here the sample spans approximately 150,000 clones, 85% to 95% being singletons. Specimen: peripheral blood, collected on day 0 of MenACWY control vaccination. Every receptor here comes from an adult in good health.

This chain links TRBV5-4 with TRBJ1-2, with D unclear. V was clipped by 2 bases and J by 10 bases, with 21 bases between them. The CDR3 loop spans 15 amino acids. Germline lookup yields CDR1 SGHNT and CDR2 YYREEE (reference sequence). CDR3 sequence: CASSLTLRSREVYTF. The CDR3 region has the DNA TGTGCCAGCAGCTTAACCTTGCGGTCTAGAGAGGTCTACACCTTC.

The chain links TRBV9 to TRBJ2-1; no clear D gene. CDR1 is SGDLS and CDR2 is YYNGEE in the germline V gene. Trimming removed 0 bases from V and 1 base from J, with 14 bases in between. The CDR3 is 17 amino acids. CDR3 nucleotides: TGTGCCAGCAGCGTAGAGCCCGGCGGTTCATCCTACAATGAGCAGTTCTTC. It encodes CASSVEPGGSSYNEQFF.

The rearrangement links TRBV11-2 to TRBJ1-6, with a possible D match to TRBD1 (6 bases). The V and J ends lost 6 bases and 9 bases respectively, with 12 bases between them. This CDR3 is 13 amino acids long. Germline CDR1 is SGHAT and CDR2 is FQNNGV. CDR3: CASRETGSSPLHF. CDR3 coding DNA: TGTGCCAGCAGGGAGACAGGTAGTTCACCCCTCCACTTT. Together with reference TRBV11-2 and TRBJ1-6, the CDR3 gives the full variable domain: EAGVAQSPRYKIIEKRQSVAFWCNPISGHATLYWYQQILGQGPKLLIQFQNNGVVDDSQLPKDRFSAERLKGVDSTLKIQPAKLEDSAVYLCASRETGSSPLHFGNGTRLTVT.

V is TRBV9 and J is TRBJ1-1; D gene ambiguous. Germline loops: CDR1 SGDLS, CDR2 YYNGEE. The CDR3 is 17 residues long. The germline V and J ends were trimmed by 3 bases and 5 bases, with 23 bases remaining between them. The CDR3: CASSAEAKSVRWTEAFF. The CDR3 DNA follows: TGTGCCAGCAGCGCCGAAGCCAAGTCGGTGCGTTGGACTGAAGCTTTCTTT. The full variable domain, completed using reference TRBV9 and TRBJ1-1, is DSGVTQTPKHLITATGQRVTLRCSPRSGDLSVYWYQQSLDQGLQFLIQYYNGEERAKGNILERFSAQQFPDLHSELNLSSLELGDSALYFCASSAEAKSVRWTEAFFGQGTRLTVV.

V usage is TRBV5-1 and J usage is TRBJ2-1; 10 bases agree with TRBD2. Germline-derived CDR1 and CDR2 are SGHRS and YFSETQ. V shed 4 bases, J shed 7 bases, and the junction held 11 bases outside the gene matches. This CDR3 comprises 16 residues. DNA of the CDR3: TGCGCCAGCAGCGACTTGAAAGCGGGGGGGCATAATGAGCAGTTCTTC. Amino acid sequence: CASSDLKAGGHNEQFF.

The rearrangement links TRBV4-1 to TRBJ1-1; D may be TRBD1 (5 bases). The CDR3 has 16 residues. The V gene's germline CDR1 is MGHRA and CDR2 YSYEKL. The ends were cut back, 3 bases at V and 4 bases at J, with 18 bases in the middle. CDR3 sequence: CASSHPHAGARTEAFF. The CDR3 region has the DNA TGCGCCAGCAGCCACCCACACGCCGGGGCCCGCACTGAAGCTTTCTTT.